Below, 30 T cell receptor beta chains from the same sample are listed, as sequenced in a study of T cell repertoires in cytomegalovirus infection. TCRdb processed the reads anew with MiXCR; each CDR3 protein has one entry. The sample lists approximately 750,000 distinct CDR3 sequences; approximately 34% were seen once. Input material: PBMCs. The source of these receptors is a human donor in good health (CMV status not recorded). Some clones in this sample may be carry-over from other donors' samples.

V and J are TRBV10-3 and TRBJ1-3, with D possibly TRBD1 on 6 matching bases. V was pared by 4 bases and J by 2 bases, with 12 bases between. This CDR3 contains 15 residues. Germline V gene lookup returns CDR1 ENHRY and CDR2 SYGVKD. CDR3 bases: TGTGCCATCAGTGGGGGGCAGAGGACTGGAAACACCATATATTTT. Protein sequence: CAISGGQRTGNTIYF.

A word on this clonotype: No conserved phenylalanine or tryptophan ends this CDR3, so it is likely a read error. The DNA is omitted, as the CDR3 cannot be located on it reliably, and the CDR3 follows TCRdb's listing. The chain joins TRBV3-1 to TRBJ1-2; the D call in the table, TRBD1, was not verified against the DNA. The CDR3 comprises 12 residues, both ends counted. Germline CDR1 and CDR2: LGHDT and YNNKEL (reference sequence). The CDR3 is CASSPTGQGYTL.

This clonotype has more than one count but fewer than ten. The CDR3: CASNSDTQYF. The CDR3, as DNA: TGTGCCAGCAATTCGGATACGCAGTATTTT. V and J are TRBV2 and TRBJ2-3, with D hard to call. The germline V gene encodes CDR1 SNHLY and CDR2 FYNNEI. The ends were cut back, 7 bases at V and 6 bases at J, with 5 bases in the middle. The CDR3 sequence is 10 residues long.

Here the CDR3 DNA reads TGTGCCAGCAGCGTAGATGGGACAGGGACCAAAAAACTGTTTTTT. The encoded protein is CASSVDGTGTKKLFF. The chain employs TRBV7-9 and TRBJ1-4, with 9 bases matching TRBD1. CDR3 length: 15 amino acids. Germline CDR1 and CDR2: SEHNR and FQNEAQ (reference sequence). With V trimmed by 5 bases and J by 9 bases, 10 bases remained unmatched.

Regarding this clonotype: Relative to the germline gene, one junction end is altered; a read error may explain this. V is TRBV7-2 and J is TRBJ2-3, with D possibly matching TRBD2 (5 bases). The CDR3 consists of 14 residues. Germline V gives CDR1 SGHTA, CDR2 FQGNSA. This CDR3 reads CASSPPGQRDPQSF. For the CDR3, the DNA is TGTGCCAGCAGCCCGCCGGGCCAACGGGATCCGCAGTCTTTT.

Remarks on this clonotype: Given a much more abundant clone one base away, this may be a read error. The chain has TRBV7-2 and TRBJ1-5; 7 positions agree with TRBD1. This CDR3 comprises 15 residues. Germline CDR1 is SGHTA and CDR2 is FQGNSA. The V segment lost 5 bases and the J segment 6 bases; nucleotides outside the gene matches: 10. The CDR3 loop reads CASSVGGLFGQPQHF. The CDR3 DNA is TGTGCCAGCAGCGTAGGGGGCCTGTTCGGTCAGCCCCAGCATTTT.

Only a few counts were recorded for this clonotype. The V and J genes are TRBV7-6 and TRBJ2-7, with 9 bases fitting TRBD1. Germline CDR1 and CDR2: SGHVS and FNYEAQ. This CDR3 spans 13 amino acids. V was pared by 6 bases and J by 2 bases, with 2 bases of the junction left unmatched. CDR3 sequence: CASSGQGTYEQYF. DNA of the CDR3: TGTGCCAGCAGTGGACAGGGGACCTACGAGCAGTACTTC. The variable domain in full, completed from reference TRBV7-6 and TRBJ2-7, reads GAGVSQSPRYKVTKRGQDVALRCDPISGHVSLYWYRQALGQGPEFLTYFNYEAQQDKSGLPNDRFSAERPEGSISTLTIQRTEQRDSAMYRCASSGQGTYEQYFGPGTRLTVT.

V and J are TRBV4-1 and TRBJ1-1; a possible D gene is TRBD1 (5 bases). The CDR3 spans 16 residues. Trimming stripped 4 bases from V and 1 base from J, with 16 bases between. The germline V gene has CDR1 MGHRA and CDR2 YSYEKL. Here the CDR3 reads CASSLRVEGSNTEAFF. The CDR3 DNA reads TGCGCCAGCAGCCTCAGGGTCGAAGGTTCGAACACTGAAGCTTTCTTT.

As for this clonotype: A junction boundary mismatches the germline segment, possibly from a read error. The CDR3 is CASSLNPGQETQSF. CDR3 sequence (DNA): TGCGCCAGCAGCCTAAACCCCGGCCAAGAGACCCAGTCCTTC. The chain links TRBV5-1 to TRBJ2-5; no definite D call. The V gene's germline CDR1 is SGHRS and CDR2 YFSETQ. The CDR3 consists of 14 residues.

As DNA, the CDR3 is TGTGCCAGCAGCCACATCAAGGCACGGGACATTCAGTACTTC. This encodes CASSHIKARDIQYF. J is TRBJ2-4 and V is TRBV28; no clear D gene. The CDR3 is 14 amino acids. V was shortened by 6 bases and J by 8 bases, with 17 bases between the two germline ends. Germline V lookup: CDR1 MDHEN, CDR2 SYDVKM.

Many counts were recorded for this clonotype. This chain joins TRBV7-2 and TRBJ2-7; possibly TRBD2 for D (5 bases). Germline CDR1 SGHTA, CDR2 FQGNSA. This CDR3 has 16 residues. The V end was cut by 4 bases, the J end by 4 bases, with 20 bases between. The CDR3 region has the DNA TGTGCCAGCAGCTATGCCCCAACGGGGTTCACGTACGAGCAGTACTTC. Amino acids: CASSYAPTGFTYEQYF.

This chain uses TRBV24-1 with TRBJ1-1; D gene ambiguous. The V and J ends lost 2 bases and 1 base respectively, with 7 bases between them. Germline CDR1 KGHDR, CDR2 SFDVKD. This CDR3 has 14 residues. The CDR3 reads CATSDSTPNTEAFF. As DNA, the CDR3 is TGTGCCACCAGTGATTCAACGCCGAACACTGAAGCTTTCTTT.

The chain has TRBV5-1 and TRBJ2-5, with D perhaps TRBD2 (7 bases). CDR1 SGHRS and CDR2 YFSETQ come from the germline V gene. The CDR3 runs to 16 residues. The V end lost 0 bases, the J end lost 4 bases, and 16 bases lay between the germline ends. The CDR3 region is CASSLAARGGPETQYF. As DNA, the CDR3 is TGCGCCAGCAGCTTGGCTGCAAGGGGGGGCCCAGAGACCCAGTACTTC.

This clonotype was found a few times. This chain connects TRBV7-6 to TRBJ2-2, with D possibly being TRBD1 (7 bases). This CDR3 has 14 residues. Germline lookup yields CDR1 SGHVS and CDR2 FNYEAQ. V shed 11 bases and J shed 4 bases, with 17 bases lying between them. The CDR3 sequence: CALTEGASTGELFF. In DNA, the CDR3 is TGTGCCCTCACGGAGGGGGCGTCCACCGGGGAGCTGTTTTTT.

The rearrangement joins TRBV11-1 to TRBJ1-1; 7 bases are shared with TRBD1. CDR3 length: 12 residues. With 3 bases clipped from V and 11 bases from J, the junction kept 6 bases outside the gene matches. Germline V gene sequence: CDR1 SGHAT, CDR2 FQDESV (reference sequence). CDR3 nucleotide sequence: TGTGCCAGCAGCTTTAGACAGGGAGGCGCTTTCTTT. Protein sequence: CASSFRQGGAFF. The variable domain in full, completed from reference TRBV11-1 and TRBJ1-1, reads EAEVAQSPRYKITEKSQAVAFWCDPISGHATLYWYRQILGQGPELLVQFQDESVVDDSQLPKDRFSAERLKGVDSTLKIQPAELGDSAMYLCASSFRQGGAFFGQGTRLTVV.

V gene TRBV7-8 combines with J gene TRBJ2-5; the D gene could be TRBD1 or TRBD2 (5 bases each). The ends were cut back, 1 base at V and 1 base at J, with 10 bases in the middle. There are 15 residues in the CDR3. Germline V gives CDR1 SGHVS, CDR2 FQNEAQ. The CDR3 region is CASSLVGTTQETQYF. CDR3 DNA: TGTGCCAGCAGCTTAGTTGGGACGACCCAAGAGACCCAGTACTTC. The full variable domain, in which reference TRBV7-8 and TRBJ2-5 provide the parts outside the CDR3, is GAGVSQSPRYKVAKRGQDVALRCDPISGHVSLFWYQQALGQGPEFLTYFQNEAQLDKSGLPSDRFFAERPEGSVSTLKIQRTQQEDSAVYLCASSLVGTTQETQYFGPGTRLLVL.

In nucleotides, the CDR3 is TGTGCCAGCAGTTCATCGACCGCCGGGAGGTACTTC. Translating gives CASSSSTAGRYF. The chain employs TRBV12-3 or TRBV12-4 and TRBJ2-7; possible D gene TRBD2, 6 bases. This CDR3 has 12 amino acids. The ends were cut back, 4 bases at V and 12 bases at J, with 16 bases in the middle.

This clonotype was seen a few times. At one boundary the junction diverges from the germline segment, which might be a read error. The chain links TRBV13 to TRBJ2-7; no reliable D call. Germline loops: CDR1 PRHDT, CDR2 FYEKMQ (reference sequence). The CDR3 consists of 14 residues. The chain's CDR3 is CASSLDGSPYEQYF. CDR3 in DNA: TGTGCCAGCAGCTTAGACGGTTCTCCCTATGAGCAGTACTTC. Filled out from reference TRBV13 and TRBJ2-7, the complete variable domain reads AAGVIQSPRHLIKEKRETATLKCYPIPRHDTVYWYQQGPGQDPQFLISFYEKMQSDKGSIPDRFSAQQFSDYHSELNMSSLELGDSALYFCASSLDGSPYEQYFGPGTRLTVT.

The rearrangement joins TRBV18 to TRBJ1-2, with D uncertain. Germline V CDR1 and CDR2: KGHSH, LQKENI. The length of the CDR3 is 14 residues. V gave up 6 bases and J gave up 4 bases, with 15 bases separating them. CDR3 in amino acids: CASSVLGPGYGYTF. Here the CDR3 DNA reads TGTGCCAGCTCCGTCCTAGGGCCAGGCTATGGCTACACCTTC.

V usage is TRBV5-1 and J usage is TRBJ1-2; no definite D call. Germline V gives CDR1 SGHRS, CDR2 YFSETQ. The CDR3 extends over 14 amino acids. Trimming took off 2 bases at V and 2 bases at J, with 10 bases between the two ends. The CDR3 bases are TGCGCCAGCAGCTTTGCCAGTACCAACTATGGCTACACCTTC. As protein: CASSFASTNYGYTF.

This sequence joins TRBV7-2 and TRBJ2-3, with D maybe TRBD2 (6 bases). The CDR3 sequence is 15 residues long. Per the germline V gene, CDR1 is SGHTA and CDR2 is FQGNSA. Trimming removed 3 bases from V and 3 bases from J, with 13 bases in between. The CDR3: CASSFAGSGTDTQYF. CDR3 DNA: TGTGCCAGCAGCTTTGCGGGGTCGGGTACAGATACGCAGTATTTT.

V usage is TRBV5-1 and J usage is TRBJ1-2; D remains unclear. The germline V gene encodes CDR1 SGHRS and CDR2 YFSETQ. The CDR3 consists of 15 residues. V lost 0 bases to trimming and J lost 4 bases, with 13 bases between them. In nucleotides, the CDR3 is TGCGCCAGCAGCTTGGCCGCGGAGTCGAGCTATGGCTACACCTTC. Encoded protein: CASSLAAESSYGYTF.

J is TRBJ1-2 and V is TRBV5-5, with unresolved D. V was pared by 6 bases and J by 4 bases, with 10 bases between. The CDR3 consists of 12 residues. Germline lookup yields CDR1 SGHKS and CDR2 YYEKEE (reference sequence). The CDR3 here is CASTEEIYGYTF. The CDR3 region has the DNA TGTGCCAGCACCGAAGAGATCTATGGCTACACCTTC.

The count of this clonotype is one. This chain joins TRBV28 and TRBJ1-1, with TRBD1 as a possible D gene (6 bases). CDR1 and CDR2 from the germline V gene are MDHEN and SYDVKM. The germline V and J ends were trimmed by 5 bases and 5 bases, with 24 bases remaining between them. The CDR3 runs to 17 residues. The chain's CDR3 is CASSPLHGGRRRTEAFF. Written as DNA, the CDR3 is TGTGCCAGCAGTCCACTCCACGGGGGGCGAAGAAGGACTGAAGCTTTCTTT.

The table lists this clonotype with many counts. V is TRBV7-2 and J is TRBJ2-7, with 10 bases aligning to TRBD2. The germline CDR1 and CDR2 sequences are SGHTA and FQGNSA. V was pared by 5 bases and J by 3 bases, with 4 bases of the junction left unmatched. CDR3 length: 14 amino acids. The CDR3 here is CASSAGLANYEQYF. The CDR3, as DNA: TGTGCCAGCAGCGCGGGACTAGCGAACTACGAGCAGTACTTC.

This chain links TRBV20-1 with TRBJ2-7; TRBD2 aligns across 8 bases. V shed 0 bases and J 4 bases; nucleotides not matched to a gene: 11. In germline, CDR1 is DFQATT, CDR2 SNEGSKA (reference sequence). CDR3 size: 16 residues. Written as DNA, the CDR3 is TGCAGTGCTAGAGATTTTCGGGGACTAGAATCTTACGAGCAGTACTTC. This gives the protein CSARDFRGLESYEQYF.

This clonotype was recorded many times. The rearrangement uses TRBV7-2 and TRBJ2-7, with D tentatively TRBD1 or TRBD2 (5 bases each). This CDR3 region has 14 residues. Germline V gene sequence: CDR1 SGHTA, CDR2 FQGNSA. Trimming shortened V by 5 bases and J by 3 bases, and 14 bases separated the two germline ends. CDR3 sequence reads: CASSATRDHYEQYF. Here the CDR3 DNA reads TGTGCCAGCAGCGCCACCCGGGACCACTACGAGCAGTACTTC.

This clonotype was picked up a small number of times. The J gene is TRBJ1-3, the V gene TRBV4-1, with D possibly matching TRBD1 (5 bases). Germline assignment: CDR1 MGHRA and CDR2 YSYEKL. The V end lost 5 bases, the J end lost 1 base, and 18 bases lay between the germline ends. The CDR3 runs to 17 residues. The CDR3 region is CASSSGGAPRSGNTIYF. The CDR3 DNA sequence: TGCGCCAGCAGCTCAGGAGGGGCCCCAAGGTCTGGAAACACCATATATTTT.

This clonotype was observed a handful of times. J is TRBJ2-3 and V is TRBV7-9; 8 bases fit TRBD1. Losses at the gene ends were 10 bases for V and 4 bases for J; bases not matched to a gene: 10. The CDR3 runs 14 residues. Per germline, CDR1 SEHNR and CDR2 FQNEAQ (reference sequence). CDR3 DNA: TGTGCCACCGCAGGACAGGGATTGTCAGATACGCAGTATTTT. Its translation is CATAGQGLSDTQYF.

This clonotype showed up just once. This chain uses TRBV28 with TRBJ2-1; possible D gene TRBD2, 5 bases. The length of the CDR3 is 15 residues. Between the trimmed V and J ends, which lost 9 bases and 5 bases, there was a span of 20 bases. Germline V gene data show CDR1 as MDHEN and CDR2 as SYDVKM. DNA for the CDR3: TGTGCCAGTTCGAACCGGGAAATTCGGAACAATGAGCAGTTCTTC. It yields the protein CASSNREIRNNEQFF.